The sequence of this TCR beta chain was determined in a study of early T cells in non-severe SARS-CoV-2 infection. This clonotype was seen many times. TCRdb used MiXCR to reprocess the 5' RACE reads, holding one entry per CDR3 protein. The profile covers tens of thousands of distinct CDR3 sequences, with about 5.7% appearing a single time and less than 25% taken by the ten largest. The source is an adult who was a healthcare worker with PCR-confirmed SARS-CoV-2 infection or an uninfected control (not recorded which). The sequencing used whole blood, collected at baseline.

DNA of the CDR3: TGTGCCAGCAGCGAAGGAGCAGCCAAAAACATTCAGTACTTC. This encodes CASSEGAAKNIQYF. The rearrangement joins TRBV7-9 to TRBJ2-4; D unresolved. Germline V gene data show CDR1 as SEHNR and CDR2 as FQNEAQ (reference sequence). Trimming stripped 5 bases from V and 0 bases from J, with 8 bases between. The CDR3 covers 14 residues.